This TCR beta chain was captured in a study of CD8+ T cells in alopecia areata. The study's findings and limits: Persistence of many expanded lesional clones was seen in scalp and blood during tofacitinib.

Germline assignment: CDR1 ENHRY and CDR2 SYGVKD. The CDR3 has 11 residues. Trimming took off 5 bases at V and 2 bases at J, with 3 bases between the two ends. Documented treatment: oral pan-JAK inhibitor, 5-10 mg twice daily. RNA extraction was followed by reverse transcription into cDNA, which acted as the sequencing template. Profiled with immunoSEQ multiplex PCR; TCRdb holds only in-frame clones, not every one. The top ten hold about 0.65% of the sample, which has about 190,000 clones, about 60% seen once. With regard to this clone: The antigen is not known.

The rearrangement links TRBV10-3 to TRBJ2-5, with D unclear. The source of this sequence is a human donor with alopecia areata. Material: CD4+ T cells sorted from blood, obtained at week 4, from a patient treated with tofacitinib. The CDR3 loop is CAISYQETQYF. The CDR3 DNA sequence: TGTGCCATCAGTTATCAAGAGACCCAGTACTTC.